A single sample gave rise to the 21 T cell receptor beta chains below, sequenced in a study of blood T cells in healthy people across ages. Primers used in a second PCR of roughly 7 to 12 cycles were a sample-barcoded 5' primer and a J-beta primer mix. MiXCR was run by TCRdb on the 5' RACE reads, yielding one entry per CDR3 protein. The sample carries 1,500,000 or so distinct CDR3 sequences, roughly 60% recorded once. Sequencing was performed on blood. Receptor source: a man aged 18 to 35 in good health.

The chain joins TRBV7-2 to TRBJ2-1; 7 bases match TRBD1. V trimming: 2 bases; J trimming: 6 bases; junction bases outside the gene matches: 7. This CDR3 region has 15 residues. Germline CDR1 and CDR2: SGHTA and FQGNSA. CDR3 nucleotide sequence: TGTGCCAGCAGCTTAAGTGGACAGGTTCTCAATGAGCAGTTCTTC. Translation: CASSLSGQVLNEQFF.

The chain recombines TRBV4-2 with TRBJ1-1, with unresolved D. The CDR3 loop spans 14 amino acids. Germline V gene data show CDR1 as LGHNA and CDR2 as YNFKEQ. Trimming took 8 bases from V and 2 from J, leaving 15 bases between them. This CDR3 reads CASGTQIGNTEAFF. CDR3 coding DNA: TGTGCCAGCGGAACACAGATAGGTAACACTGAAGCTTTCTTT.

The rearrangement joins TRBV4-1 to TRBJ1-6, with TRBD1 as a possible D gene (6 bases). Germline CDR1 and CDR2: MGHRA and YSYEKL. There are 14 residues in the CDR3. V was trimmed by 4 bases and J by 11 bases, leaving 15 bases between them. The CDR3, as DNA: TGCGCCAGCAGCCGGACAGCTCAGAACCCACCCCTCCACTTT. It specifies CASSRTAQNPPLHF.

The chain links TRBV5-1 to TRBJ2-3; D remains ambiguous. V lost 4 bases, J lost 6 bases, and 18 bases lay in between. Germline V gene sequence: CDR1 SGHRS, CDR2 YFSETQ. This CDR3 is 15 amino acids long. The CDR3 spells CASSPIRSGYDTQYF. The CDR3 DNA follows: TGCGCCAGCAGCCCGATTAGGTCCGGGTACGATACGCAGTATTTT.

The chain's CDR3 is CASSGPGTGNTEAFF. Written as DNA, the CDR3 is TGTGCCAGCAGCGGTCCGGGGACAGGGAACACTGAAGCTTTCTTT. The chain employs TRBV7-8 and TRBJ1-1; 8 bases match TRBD1. CDR3 size: 15 residues. With 5 bases clipped from V and 1 base from J, the junction kept 6 bases outside the gene matches. CDR1 and CDR2 (germline): SGHVS, FQNEAQ.

There are a few counts of this clonotype. V is TRBV4-1 and J is TRBJ1-1, with D hard to call. V lost 3 bases and J lost 1, with 9 bases in between. Germline loops: CDR1 MGHRA, CDR2 YSYEKL. The CDR3 length is 14 residues. The CDR3 bases are TGCGCCAGCAGCCACGCGGATTCGAACACTGAAGCTTTCTTT. Residues: CASSHADSNTEAFF.

This clonotype was recorded only once. This chain links TRBV7-2 with TRBJ1-6; 8 positions agree with TRBD1. This CDR3 contains 18 residues. Trimming took 5 bases from V and 0 from J; bases not matched to a gene: 9. Germline V lookup: CDR1 SGHTA, CDR2 FQGNSA. The CDR3 sequence: CASSRARGQRSYNSPLHF. CDR3 DNA: TGTGCCAGCAGCAGGGCCAGGGGGCAGCGCTCCTATAATTCACCCCTCCACTTT. Combining the CDR3 with reference TRBV7-2 and TRBJ1-6 gives the whole variable domain GAGVSQSPSNKVTEKGKDVELRCDPISGHTALYWYRQSLGQGLEFLIYFQGNSAPDKSGLPSDRFSAERTGGSVSTLTIQRTQQEDSAVYLCASSRARGQRSYNSPLHFGNGTRLTVT.

The chain joins TRBV6-2 or TRBV6-3 to TRBJ2-2, with D possibly TRBD1 on 6 matching bases. CDR3 length: 14 amino acids. Looked up from germline, CDR1 is MNHEY and CDR2 is SVGEGT. V lost 6 bases to trimming and J lost 11 bases, with 19 bases between them. This CDR3 reads CASRTPGQKNELFF. In DNA, the CDR3 is TGTGCCAGCAGAACACCGGGACAAAAAAACGAGCTGTTTTTT.

The rearrangement uses TRBV6-1 and TRBJ1-2; a weak D match, TRBD1 (6 bases). The CDR3 length is 13 residues. The germline gives CDR1 MNHNS, CDR2 SASEGT. With 8 bases removed from V and 7 bases from J, the gap between germline ends came to 17 bases. The CDR3 loop is CASLRGGEFGYTF. The CDR3 region has the DNA TGTGCCAGCCTCAGGGGCGGTGAGTTTGGCTACACCTTC.

The V gene is TRBV4-2, the J gene TRBJ2-1, with TRBD2 matching over 8 bases. The CDR3 is 18 amino acids. The ends lost 0 bases at V and 3 bases at J; junction bases unmatched: 10. The germline V gene has CDR1 LGHNA and CDR2 YNFKEQ. The CDR3 region is CASSQEGVAGRYYNEQFF. CDR3 sequence (DNA): TGTGCCAGCAGCCAAGAGGGCGTAGCGGGAAGATACTACAATGAGCAGTTCTTC.

The V gene is TRBV6-6, the J gene TRBJ1-2, with D hard to call. This CDR3 is 17 amino acids long. Germline CDR1 reads MNHNY; CDR2 reads SVGAGI (reference sequence). Trimming cost V 8 bases and J 4 bases, with 26 bases left between them. CDR3 DNA: TGTGCCAGCTCGGGCTTTTCGATATCGGGAGGGCCCTATGGCTACACCTTC. The encoded protein is CASSGFSISGGPYGYTF.

The rearrangement joins TRBV20-1 to TRBJ1-1; possible D gene TRBD1, 5 bases. This CDR3 is built from 15 residues. Between the trimmed V and J ends, which lost 7 bases and 1 base, there was a span of 19 bases. Germline loops: CDR1 DFQATT, CDR2 SNEGSKA (reference sequence). CDR3 sequence (DNA): TGCAGTGTTCCGGGGTCCGGGGGGTGGAACACTGAAGCTTTCTTT. Amino acid sequence: CSVPGSGGWNTEAFF.

This chain uses TRBV12-3 or TRBV12-4 with TRBJ1-1; D is unresolved. This CDR3 has 13 amino acids. V shed 6 bases and J shed 7 bases, with 15 bases lying between them. The CDR3 spells CASSPPGFREAFF. CDR3 coding DNA: TGTGCCAGCAGCCCACCGGGGTTTCGTGAAGCTTTCTTT.

V gene TRBV10-3 combines with J gene TRBJ2-7; D ambiguous. Trimming left V 6 bases short and J 3 bases short, with 15 bases between. Germline V lookup: CDR1 ENHRY, CDR2 SYGVKD. The CDR3 spans 14 residues. CDR3 in amino acids: CAIRPNDPVYEQYF. The CDR3, as DNA: TGTGCCATCAGGCCTAACGACCCGGTCTACGAGCAGTACTTC.

The chain recombines TRBV7-9 with TRBJ2-7; D is perhaps TRBD2 (6 bases). V was trimmed by 7 bases and J by 6 bases, leaving 13 bases between them. The CDR3 runs to 12 residues. Germline lookup yields CDR1 SEHNR and CDR2 FQNEAQ (reference sequence). CDR3 loop: CASTSFGGEQYF. For the CDR3, the DNA is TGTGCCAGCACCAGTTTCGGGGGCGAGCAGTACTTC.

The rearrangement links TRBV7-8 to TRBJ2-7; no firm D call. This CDR3 comprises 14 residues. The germline gives CDR1 SGHVS, CDR2 FQNEAQ. V was shortened by 4 bases and J by 2 bases, with 12 bases between the two germline ends. The CDR3 DNA reads as TGTGCCAGCAGCTCAAGGTACTCAACCTACGAGCAGTACTTC. Its translation is CASSSRYSTYEQYF.

The table lists this clonotype with a few counts. This chain uses TRBV4-2 with TRBJ1-5; D gene uncertain. This CDR3 spans 13 amino acids. Germline V gives CDR1 LGHNA, CDR2 YNFKEQ. V was cut by 1 base and J by 6 bases, with 7 bases left in between. The CDR3 reads CASSQGGLQPQHF. The CDR3 bases are TGTGCCAGCAGCCAAGGAGGTCTTCAGCCCCAGCATTTT.

The chain uses TRBV7-8 and TRBJ2-5, with D unclear. The assigned J gene may be wrong: the sequence end matches TRBJ2-7 better. The germline gives CDR1 SGHVS, CDR2 FQNEAQ. The length of the CDR3 is 16 residues. The CDR3 spells CASSLGPGSPLREQYF. In DNA form, the CDR3 reads TGTGCCAGCAGCTTAGGCCCCGGATCCCCTCTTCGCGAGCAGTACTTC.

The table lists this clonotype with a count of one. A much larger clonotype is one base distant, so this may be a read error. The V gene is TRBV9, the J gene TRBJ2-1; 7 positions agree with TRBD2. The germline V gene has CDR1 SGDLS and CDR2 YYNGEE. The CDR3 length is 16 residues. CDR3 amino acids: CASSPGGSRSYNKQFF. The CDR3 DNA follows: TGTGCCAGCAGCCCGGGCGGGAGTCGCTCCTACAATAAGCAGTTCTTC.

The chain employs TRBV6-5 and TRBJ1-2, with TRBD1 matching over 7 bases. In germline, CDR1 is MNHEY, CDR2 SVGAGI. The CDR3 runs to 14 residues. The V segment lost 6 bases and the J segment 5 bases; nucleotides outside the gene matches: 9. The CDR3 protein is CASSEGGGYYGYTF. The CDR3 DNA sequence: TGTGCCAGCAGCGAAGGAGGGGGCTATTATGGCTACACCTTC.

This sequence joins TRBV20-1 and TRBJ2-1; no firm D call. The V end lost 4 bases, the J end lost 8 bases, and 6 bases lay between the germline ends. Germline loops: CDR1 DFQATT, CDR2 SNEGSKA (reference sequence). The CDR3 sequence is 10 residues long. The CDR3 sequence is CSATTHEQFF. The CDR3, as DNA: TGCAGTGCTACGACCCATGAGCAGTTCTTC.